This T cell receptor (beta chain) is from a study of T cell responses to AZD1222 COVID-19 vaccine. Regarding the study as a whole: Elevations in Spike-specific TCR breadth and depth followed administration of two AZD1222 doses. Donors were mostly white British, more females; clonal diversity possibly underestimated. Nearly half of spike-specific TCRs reportedly target variant regions that are unmutated in the B.1.351 and B.1.1.7 variants.

On this clone itself: Its antigen is still unknown.

The data were produced by immunoSEQ multiplex PCR, yet TCRdb's version contains in-frame clones alone and is incomplete. The table has fewer than 180,000 clones, about 92% seen once; the top ten hold 3.3%. Pooling of second doses given at about 4 or about 12 weeks was done. This specimen consisted of peripheral blood, obtained 28 days after the second AZD1222 dose. This clonotype was obtained from an adult who received the AZD1222 COVID-19 vaccine.

The CDR3 reads CASRTREQSYNEQFF. In DNA form, the CDR3 reads TGTGCCAGTAGAACCCGGGAGCAATCCTACAATGAGCAGTTCTTC. The rearrangement joins TRBV19 to TRBJ2-1, with a weak D call TRBD2 (6 bases). V was shortened by 6 bases and J by 1 base, with 13 bases between the two germline ends. Germline V CDR1 and CDR2: LNHDA, SQIVND (reference sequence). There are 15 residues in the CDR3.